The 7 T cell receptor beta chains given below trace back to one sample, sequenced in a study of shared clonotypes between healthy human individuals. Assay used: immunoSEQ multiplex PCR; TCRdb lists only in-frame clones, some missing. The top ten hold under 0.65% of the sample, which has 1,100,000 or so clones, 75% to 80% seen once. The specimen sequenced was memory CD4+ T cells from PBMCs. Subset defined: CD45RA-negative fraction. These receptors were obtained from a man between 18 and 29 years old in good health. Some clones in this sample may be carry-over from other donors' samples.

The chain carries TRBV7-6 and TRBJ2-5; weak D call: TRBD1 (6 bases). This CDR3 comprises 16 residues. Trimming took off 1 base at V and 5 bases at J, with 17 bases between the two ends. Germline lookup yields CDR1 SGHVS and CDR2 FNYEAQ. This chain's CDR3 is CASSLVGQLTGETQYF. The CDR3 DNA sequence: TGTGCCAGCAGCTTAGTTGGACAGTTGACCGGGGAGACCCAGTACTTC.

The rearrangement joins TRBV27 to TRBJ2-7; D could derive from TRBD1 or TRBD2 (5 bases each). Germline V lookup: CDR1 MNHEY, CDR2 SMNVEV (reference sequence). The V and J ends lost 5 bases and 7 bases respectively, with 24 bases between them. This CDR3 spans 16 amino acids. CDR3 in amino acids: CASSKRDGIRGREQYF. DNA of the CDR3: TGTGCCAGCAGTAAAAGGGACGGTATAAGGGGTCGAGAGCAGTACTTC.

V and J are TRBV9 and TRBJ2-2; 9 nucleotides line up with TRBD2. The CDR3 has 14 residues. Germline CDR1 SGDLS, CDR2 YYNGEE. V lost 3 bases and J lost 7; bases outside the gene matches: 4. CDR3 nucleotides: TGTGCCAGCAGCGGGACTAGCGCGGGCGGGGAGCTGTTTTTT. This gives the protein CASSGTSAGGELFF.

The chain uses TRBV5-1 and TRBJ2-3; 11 bases are a match to TRBD1. V lost 3 bases and J lost 4; bases outside the gene matches: 7. CDR1 is SGHRS, CDR2 YFSETQ, per germline. There are 16 residues in the CDR3. The CDR3 bases are TGCGCCAGCAGCTCTGGGGGACAGGGGGGCGCAGATACGCAGTATTTT. The encoded protein is CASSSGGQGGADTQYF.

V is TRBV4-2 and J is TRBJ2-5; the match to TRBD1 covers 9 bases. With V trimmed by 1 base and J by 5 bases, 2 bases remained unmatched. Looked up from germline, CDR1 is LGHNA and CDR2 is YNFKEQ. The CDR3 extends over 14 amino acids. Here the CDR3 DNA reads TGTGCCAGCAGCCAAGGGGACAGGGATGAGACCCAGTACTTC. Its translation: CASSQGDRDETQYF.

The chain combines TRBV30 with TRBJ1-4; D gene ambiguous. Per the germline V gene, CDR1 is GTSNPN and CDR2 is SVGIG (reference sequence). The CDR3 covers 14 residues. The V end was cut by 2 bases, the J end by 4 bases, with 11 bases between. CDR3 DNA: TGTGCCTGGAGTCGGCTGATGATTAATGAAAAACTGTTTTTT. Residues: CAWSRLMINEKLFF.

This chain uses TRBV28 with TRBJ2-5, with D possibly matching TRBD2 (5 bases). The CDR3 has 16 residues. In germline, CDR1 is MDHEN, CDR2 SYDVKM. V lost 4 bases, J lost 7 bases, and 22 bases lay in between. CDR3 sequence (DNA): TGTGCCAGCAGTTCTCTGAGGACTGGGGTGATTGGGACCCAGTACTTC. It translates to CASSSLRTGVIGTQYF.